The entry that follows covers one T cell receptor (beta chain) sequence. PCR amplification relied on 60 Vbeta primers (plus 13 Jbeta primers). TCRdb keeps only in-frame clones here, not all; method: immunoSEQ multiplex PCR. The table lists some 130,000 clones, roughly 80% of them singletons. The data derive from a study of cytomegalovirus exposure and HLA in healthy donors. V dropped 5 bases and J dropped 2 bases, with 13 bases sitting between them. This CDR3 has 15 residues. Germline CDR1 reads SGHNT; CDR2 reads YENEEA. V gene TRBV11-3 combines with J gene TRBJ2-1; D might be TRBD1 (7 bases). The specimen sequenced was PBMCs. The sequence came from a woman aged 45-60 years in good health and CMV-seropositive. The chain's CDR3 is CASSRGDSPYNEQFF. As DNA, the CDR3 is TGTGCCAGCAGCAGGGGGGACAGCCCCTACAATGAGCAGTTCTTC.